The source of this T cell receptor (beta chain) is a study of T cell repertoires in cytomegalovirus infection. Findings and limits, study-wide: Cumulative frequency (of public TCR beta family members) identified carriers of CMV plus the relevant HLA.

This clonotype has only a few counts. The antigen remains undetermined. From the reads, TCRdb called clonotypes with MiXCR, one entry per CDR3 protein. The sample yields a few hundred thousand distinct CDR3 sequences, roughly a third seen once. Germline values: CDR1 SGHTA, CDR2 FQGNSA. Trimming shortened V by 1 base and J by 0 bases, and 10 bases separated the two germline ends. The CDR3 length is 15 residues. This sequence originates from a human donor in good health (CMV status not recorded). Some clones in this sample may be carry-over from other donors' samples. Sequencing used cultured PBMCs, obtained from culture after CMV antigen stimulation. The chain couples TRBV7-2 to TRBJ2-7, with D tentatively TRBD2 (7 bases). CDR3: CASSLEGGRSYEQYF. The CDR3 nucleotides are TGTGCCAGCAGCTTAGAGGGGGGGCGCTCCTACGAGCAGTACTTC.